Presented here are 2 T cell receptor beta chains from one specimen sequenced in a study of PD-L1 blockade in urothelial cancer. Time point described: pretreatment peripheral blood. TCRdb keeps only in-frame clones here, not all; method: immunoSEQ multiplex PCR. The data show about 33,000 clones, about 87% seen once. The specimen was PBMCs, collected around atezolizumab (anti-PD-L1) treatment. Receptor source: a man in his sixties with urothelial cancer.

V usage is TRBV5-6 and J usage is TRBJ2-5; the match to TRBD2 covers 8 bases. The V gene's germline CDR1 is SGHDT and CDR2 YYEEEE. CDR3 size: 14 residues. Trimming at V came to 4 bases and at J to 2 bases, leaving 4 bases not matched to a gene. CDR3 residues: CASSRGGQQETQYF. The CDR3 DNA is TGTGCCAGCAGCCGGGGGGGGCAGCAAGAGACCCAGTACTTC.

DNA for the CDR3: TGTGCCAGTAGTATGTTCCAGCAAGAGACCCAGTACTTC. It encodes CASSMFQQETQYF. The chain employs TRBV19 and TRBJ2-5, with D uncertain. The germline V and J ends were trimmed by 3 bases and 2 bases, with 7 bases remaining between them. This CDR3 has 13 amino acids. In germline, CDR1 is LNHDA, CDR2 SQIVND (reference sequence).